This T cell receptor (beta chain) comes out of a study of cytomegalovirus exposure and HLA in healthy donors. Whole-study findings and limits: TCR beta V- and J-gene trimming, according to a later analysis, was linked to a missense DCLRE1C variant. TCR beta V segments were, for the most part, productive about 87% or about 30% of the time in an earlier analysis.

The germline CDR1 and CDR2 sequences are SNHLY and FYNNEI. J gave up 6 bases and V 3 bases, and 7 bases lay outside the gene matches. This CDR3 contains 15 residues. A multiplex PCR was run with 60 Vbeta primers and 13 Jbeta primers. Sequenced by immunoSEQ multiplex PCR; TCRdb stores in-frame clones only, minus some. The profile shows approximately 89,000 clones, roughly four fifths of them singletons. This clone came up once. Its antigen is unidentified. The V gene is TRBV2, the J gene TRBJ2-7, with 11 bases aligning to TRBD2. The sample taken for sequencing was PBMCs. The TCR originated in a human donor in good health. CDR3 nucleotides: TGTGCCAGCAGTGATTGGCTAGCGGGAGGAGGCGAGCAGTACTTC. It yields the protein CASSDWLAGGGEQYF.